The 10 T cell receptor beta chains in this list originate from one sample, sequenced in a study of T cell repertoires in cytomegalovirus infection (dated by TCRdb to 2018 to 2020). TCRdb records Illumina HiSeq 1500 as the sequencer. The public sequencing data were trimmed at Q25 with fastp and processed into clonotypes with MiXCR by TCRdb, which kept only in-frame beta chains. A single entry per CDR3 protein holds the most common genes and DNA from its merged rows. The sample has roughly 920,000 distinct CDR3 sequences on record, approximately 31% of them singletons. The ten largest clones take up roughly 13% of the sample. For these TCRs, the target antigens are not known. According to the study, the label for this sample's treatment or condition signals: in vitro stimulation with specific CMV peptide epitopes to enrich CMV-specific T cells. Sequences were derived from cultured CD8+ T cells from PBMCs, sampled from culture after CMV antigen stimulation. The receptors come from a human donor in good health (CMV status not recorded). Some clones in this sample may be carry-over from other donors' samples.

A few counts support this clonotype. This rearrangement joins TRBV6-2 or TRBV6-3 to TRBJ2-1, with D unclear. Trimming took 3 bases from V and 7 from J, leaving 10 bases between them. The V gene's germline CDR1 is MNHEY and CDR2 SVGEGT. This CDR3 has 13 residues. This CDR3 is CASSYGPGNEQFF. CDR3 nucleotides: TGTGCCAGCAGTTATGGCCCGGGTAATGAGCAGTTCTTC.

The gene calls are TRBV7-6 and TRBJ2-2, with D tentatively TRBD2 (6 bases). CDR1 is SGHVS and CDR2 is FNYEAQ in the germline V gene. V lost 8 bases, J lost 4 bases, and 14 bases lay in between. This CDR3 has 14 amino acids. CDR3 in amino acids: CASGKGDFTGELFF. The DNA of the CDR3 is TGTGCCAGCGGGAAAGGGGACTTCACCGGGGAGCTGTTTTTT.

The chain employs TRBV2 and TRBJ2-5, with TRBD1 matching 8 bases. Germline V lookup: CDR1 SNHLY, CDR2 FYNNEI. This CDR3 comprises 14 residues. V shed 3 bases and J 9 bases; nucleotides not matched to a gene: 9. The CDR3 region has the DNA TGTGCCAGCAGTGATAACAGGGGGAGCGCGGCCCAGTACTTC. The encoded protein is CASSDNRGSAAQYF.

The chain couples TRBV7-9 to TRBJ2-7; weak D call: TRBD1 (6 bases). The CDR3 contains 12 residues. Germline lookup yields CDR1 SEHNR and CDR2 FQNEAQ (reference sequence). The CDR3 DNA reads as TGTGCCAGCAGCCTAGCAGGGGCCGAGCAGTACGTC. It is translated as CASSLAGAEQYV.

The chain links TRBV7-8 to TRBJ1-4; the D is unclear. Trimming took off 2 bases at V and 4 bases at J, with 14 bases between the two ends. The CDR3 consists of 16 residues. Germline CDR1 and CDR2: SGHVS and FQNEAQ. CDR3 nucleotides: TGTGCCAGCAGCTTACCGGGCGGGGTTCTTAATGAAAAACTGTTTTTT. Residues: CASSLPGGVLNEKLFF.

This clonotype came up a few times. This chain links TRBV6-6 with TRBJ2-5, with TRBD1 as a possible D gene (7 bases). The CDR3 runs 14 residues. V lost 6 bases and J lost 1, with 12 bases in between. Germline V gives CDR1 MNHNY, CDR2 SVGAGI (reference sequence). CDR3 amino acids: CASSPQGGQETQYF. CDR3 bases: TGTGCCAGCAGCCCTCAGGGGGGCCAAGAGACCCAGTACTTC.

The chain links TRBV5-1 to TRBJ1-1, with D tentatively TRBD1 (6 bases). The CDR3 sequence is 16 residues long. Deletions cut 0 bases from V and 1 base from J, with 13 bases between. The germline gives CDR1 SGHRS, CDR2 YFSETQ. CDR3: CASSLGQGRANTEAFF. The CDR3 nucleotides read TGCGCCAGCAGCTTGGGTCAGGGGAGGGCGAACACTGAAGCTTTCTTT. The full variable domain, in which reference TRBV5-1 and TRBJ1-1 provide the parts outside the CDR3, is KAGVTQTPRYLIKTRGQQVTLSCSPISGHRSVSWYQQTPGQGLQFLFEYFSETQRNKGNFPGRFSGRQFSNSRSEMNVSTLELGDSALYLCASSLGQGRANTEAFFGQGTRLTVV.

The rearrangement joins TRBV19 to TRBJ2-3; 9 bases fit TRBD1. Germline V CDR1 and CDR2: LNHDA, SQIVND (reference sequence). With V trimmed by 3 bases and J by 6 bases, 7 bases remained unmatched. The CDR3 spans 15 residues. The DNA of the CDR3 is TGTGCCAGTAGTATCCAGGGACAGGGATTGGATACGCAGTATTTT. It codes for CASSIQGQGLDTQYF.

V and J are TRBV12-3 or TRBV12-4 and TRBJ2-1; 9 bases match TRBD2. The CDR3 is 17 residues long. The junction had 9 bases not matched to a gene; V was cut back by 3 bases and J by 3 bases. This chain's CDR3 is CASSFLSYSGGYNEQFF. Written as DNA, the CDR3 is TGTGCCAGCAGTTTCCTTTCATATAGCGGGGGCTACAATGAGCAGTTCTTC.

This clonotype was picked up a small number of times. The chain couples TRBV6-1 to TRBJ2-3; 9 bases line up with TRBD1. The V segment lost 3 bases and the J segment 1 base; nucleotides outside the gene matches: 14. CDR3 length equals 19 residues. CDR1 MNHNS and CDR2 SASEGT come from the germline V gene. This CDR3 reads CASSELGGQGIVGTDTQYF. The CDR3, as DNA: TGTGCCAGCAGTGAGTTAGGGGGACAGGGAATCGTCGGCACAGATACGCAGTATTTT.